This TCR beta chain is drawn from a study of early T cells in non-severe SARS-CoV-2 infection. This clonotype appeared many times. Deletions cut 5 bases from V and 4 bases from J, with 17 bases between. This CDR3 has 15 residues. CDR1 is MDHEN and CDR2 is SYDVKM in the germline V gene. Each CDR3 protein is one row after TCRdb ran MiXCR on the 5' RACE reads. The sample shows more than 65,000 distinct CDR3 sequences, approximately 13% of them seen only once. V gene TRBV28 combines with J gene TRBJ1-1; a weak D match, TRBD1 (6 bases). The TCR comes from an adult who was a healthcare worker with PCR-confirmed SARS-CoV-2 infection or an uninfected control (not recorded which). Sequences were obtained from whole blood. This chain's CDR3 is CASSPDQGYRTEAFF. The CDR3 DNA sequence: TGTGCCAGCAGTCCTGATCAGGGGTATCGCACTGAAGCTTTCTTT.